Each of the 20 T cell receptor beta chains below was sequenced from the same sample in a study of breast tumors, draining lymph nodes, adjacent tissues. Samples came from axillary lymph nodes draining the breast cancer. MiXCR was run by TCRdb on the multiplex PCR reads, yielding one entry per CDR3 protein. The sample carries some 130,000 distinct CDR3 sequences, 20% to 25% recorded once. The sample taken for sequencing was axillary lymph node tissue. The source of these receptors is a female donor with breast cancer. Some clones in this sample may be carry-over from other donors' samples.

This clonotype appeared many times. V usage is TRBV4-1 and J usage is TRBJ1-5, with D uncertain. CDR3 length: 17 residues. Germline CDR1 reads MGHRA; CDR2 reads YSYEKL. V gave up 1 base and J gave up 0 bases, with 13 bases separating them. The CDR3 sequence: CASSQGIRPNSNQPQHF. CDR3 DNA: TGCGCCAGCAGCCAAGGTATTAGACCAAATAGCAATCAGCCCCAGCATTTT.

The chain is built from TRBV5-5 and TRBJ2-2; TRBD1 matches 8 bases. The J segment lost 6 bases and the V segment lost 0 bases, leaving 1 base of the junction unmatched. In germline, CDR1 is SGHKS, CDR2 YYEKEE (reference sequence). This CDR3 is 14 amino acids long. DNA for the CDR3: TGTGCCAGCAGCTTGGGGACAGGGCCCGGGGAGCTGTTTTTT. Translated: CASSLGTGPGELFF. Filled out from reference TRBV5-5 and TRBJ2-2, the complete variable domain reads DAGVTQSPTHLIKTRGQQVTLRCSPISGHKSVSWYQQVLGQGPQFIFQYYEKEERGRGNFPDRFSARQFPNYSSELNVNALLLGDSALYLCASSLGTGPGELFFGEGSRLTVL.

In its sample, this clonotype was seen many times. The chain is built from TRBV4-1 and TRBJ2-1, with 7 nucleotides matching TRBD2. With 4 bases clipped from V and 1 base from J, the junction kept 4 bases outside the gene matches. CDR1 is MGHRA and CDR2 is YSYEKL in the germline V gene. The CDR3 consists of 15 residues. Here the CDR3 DNA reads TGCGCCAGCAGCCGGGGGGGAACGTCCTACAATGAGCAGTTCTTC. Translating gives CASSRGGTSYNEQFF.

This clonotype was recorded many times. The rearrangement links TRBV15 to TRBJ2-3; 10 bases line up with TRBD2. Trimming took 3 bases from V and 2 from J; bases not matched to a gene: 5. Per the germline V gene, CDR1 is LNHNV and CDR2 is YYDKDF (reference sequence). CDR3 length: 16 residues. CDR3 region: CATSRGGLANTDTQYF. The CDR3 region has the DNA TGTGCCACCAGCAGGGGGGGACTAGCGAACACAGATACGCAGTATTTT.

This clonotype has ten or more counts. The V call is TRBV6-5, the J call TRBJ1-6; the match to TRBD1 covers 7 bases. The V gene end was trimmed by 10 bases and the J gene end by 7 bases; junction bases not matched to a gene: 10. The CDR3 covers 14 residues. CDR1 is MNHEY and CDR2 is SVGAGI in the germline V gene. The CDR3 region has the DNA TGTGCCATCCGGCCGGGACAGATAAATTCACCCCTCCACTTT. It specifies CAIRPGQINSPLHF.

This clonotype has only a few counts. The chain couples TRBV12-3 or TRBV12-4 to TRBJ2-1, with a tentative D call TRBD2 (6 bases). The CDR3 has 16 residues. V lost 7 bases, J lost 0 bases, and 16 bases lay in between. The CDR3: CASTIFRENSYNEQFF. In DNA, the CDR3 is TGTGCCAGCACCATATTCCGGGAGAACTCCTACAATGAGCAGTTCTTC.

This clonotype was recorded many times. The gene calls are TRBV19 and TRBJ2-5; 8 bases line up with TRBD1. The CDR3 is made up of 15 amino acids. The junction had 12 bases not matched to a gene; V was cut back by 5 bases and J by 7 bases. Germline CDR1 is LNHDA and CDR2 is SQIVND (reference sequence). CDR3 protein: CASSGRTGQGGTQYF. As DNA, the CDR3 is TGTGCCAGTAGTGGGCGGACAGGGCAAGGGGGGACCCAGTACTTC.

This clonotype was counted many times. Here the CDR3 DNA reads TGTGCCAGCAGTTTAAGCGGGAGGGCCATCGAGCAGTACTTC. It specifies CASSLSGRAIEQYF. The V and J genes are TRBV27 and TRBJ2-7; TRBD2 matches at 10 bases. This CDR3 region has 14 residues. Per germline, CDR1 MNHEY and CDR2 SMNVEV (reference sequence). The ends lost 2 bases at V and 6 bases at J; junction bases unmatched: 4.

This clonotype was detected many times. This rearrangement joins TRBV20-1 to TRBJ1-2; 7 bases are a match to TRBD1. The CDR3 extends over 15 amino acids. V shed 6 bases, J shed 1 base, and the junction held 11 bases outside the gene matches. Germline V gives CDR1 DFQATT, CDR2 SNEGSKA (reference sequence). The CDR3 protein is CSATRRGTGNYGYTF. CDR3 bases: TGCAGTGCCACACGCAGGGGGACGGGTAACTATGGCTACACCTTC.

The sample holds a few counts of this clonotype. This chain joins TRBV3-1 and TRBJ1-2, with 7 bases that match TRBD1. The V segment lost 2 bases and the J segment 3 bases; nucleotides outside the gene matches: 3. Germline V lookup: CDR1 LGHDT, CDR2 YNNKEL (reference sequence). The length of the CDR3 is 14 residues. In DNA, the CDR3 is TGTGCCAGCAGCCAACAGGGGGGCGACTATGGCTACACCTTC. Protein sequence: CASSQQGGDYGYTF. Full variable domain (outside the CDR3, taken from reference TRBV3-1 and TRBJ1-2): DTAVSQTPKYLVTQMGNDKSIKCEQNLGHDTMYWYKQDSKKFLKIMFSYNNKELIINETVPNRFSPKSPDKAHLNLHINSLELGDSAVYFCASSQQGGDYGYTFGSGTRLTVV.

To note about this clonotype: This may stem from a read error, because a much larger clone lies one nucleotide away. V and J are TRBV5-6 and TRBJ2-5; D remains ambiguous. The CDR3 runs to 11 residues. The germline CDR1 and CDR2 sequences are SGHDT and YYEEEE. DNA of the CDR3: TGTGCCGGCAGCTGGCGGGAGACCCAGTACTTC. Translation gives CAGSWRETQYF.

This clonotype was detected many times. This chain links TRBV7-3 with TRBJ2-7; 7 nucleotides agree with TRBD2. The CDR3 totals 13 residues. V was pared by 0 bases and J by 5 bases, with 1 base of the junction left unmatched. Germline CDR1 SGHTA, CDR2 FQGTGA. The CDR3 DNA reads as TGTGCCAGCAGCTTAACTGCGGGGGACGAGCAGTACTTC. Translated, it gives CASSLTAGDEQYF.

A remark on this clonotype: A much larger clone sits a single nucleotide away, making a read error possible. This CDR3 is missing its conserved last phenylalanine or tryptophan, likely due to a read error. The CDR3 DNA is TGTGCCAGCAGCTTAGCGGGAAAAGACGAGCAGTTCTCC. This translates into CASSLAGKDEQFS. The chain uses TRBV11-2 and TRBJ2-1; TRBD2 might be the D (5 bases). The CDR3 contains 13 residues. Trimming took 1 base from V and 10 from J, leaving 11 bases between them. Germline CDR1 SGHAT, CDR2 FQNNGV.

This clonotype was observed a handful of times. The chain joins TRBV19 to TRBJ1-5, with TRBD1 matching over 8 bases. V lost 8 bases, J lost 8 bases, and 11 bases stayed unmatched. The CDR3 consists of 14 residues. In germline, CDR1 is LNHDA, CDR2 SQIVND (reference sequence). The CDR3 nucleotides read TGTGCCAGTTACCCCGGACAGGGAGGTGAGCCCCAGCATTTT. It codes for CASYPGQGGEPQHF.

At least ten counts were recorded for this clonotype. V is TRBV2 and J is TRBJ2-2; TRBD2 agrees at 12 bases. Germline V gene sequence: CDR1 SNHLY, CDR2 FYNNEI. The CDR3 spans 17 residues. J gave up 6 bases and V 6 bases, and 11 bases lay outside the gene matches. The CDR3 sequence: CASSRLAGDSWAGELFF. DNA of the CDR3: TGTGCCAGCAGCCGACTAGCGGGAGATAGTTGGGCCGGGGAGCTGTTTTTT.

This clonotype was observed many times. The CDR3 sequence is CASSYGGSRSYEQYF. The CDR3 nucleotides read TGTGCCAGCAGTTACGGCGGGAGTAGGTCCTACGAGCAGTACTTC. The rearrangement uses TRBV6-5 and TRBJ2-7; 7 nucleotides agree with TRBD2. J lost 1 base, V lost 2 bases, and 5 bases had no gene match. CDR1 and CDR2 (germline): MNHEY, SVGAGI. The CDR3 has 15 amino acids.

Only a few counts were recorded for this clonotype. The chain employs TRBV24-1 and TRBJ2-5, with D uncertain. Trimming removed 5 bases from V and 0 bases from J, with 6 bases in between. The CDR3 is 13 residues long. The germline V gene encodes CDR1 KGHDR and CDR2 SFDVKD. The CDR3 nucleotides are TGTGCCACCAGTGGCCCGAACCAAGAGACCCAGTACTTC. Protein product: CATSGPNQETQYF.

This clonotype was seen many times. The chain recombines TRBV7-9 with TRBJ1-6; D perhaps matches TRBD1 (6 bases). V lost 5 bases and J 8 bases, leaving 16 bases between the germline ends. Germline V gene sequence: CDR1 SEHNR, CDR2 FQNEAQ (reference sequence). This CDR3 has 15 residues. Here the CDR3 reads CASSPLQGRDSPLHF. The DNA for the CDR3 is TGTGCCAGCAGCCCCCTACAGGGCCGGGATTCACCCCTCCACTTT.

This clonotype appeared many times. J is TRBJ2-5 and V is TRBV19; D not certain. Between the trimmed V and J ends, which lost 3 bases and 3 bases, there was a span of 8 bases. The V gene's germline CDR1 is LNHDA and CDR2 SQIVND (reference sequence). This CDR3 comprises 13 residues. CDR3 nucleotides: TGTGCCAGTAGTATTAGGCTCGAAGAGACCCAGTACTTC. It encodes CASSIRLEETQYF.

This clonotype was seen many times. The gene calls are TRBV2 and TRBJ1-3; TRBD1 is a possible D gene (5 bases). Germline CDR1 and CDR2: SNHLY and FYNNEI. The germline V and J ends were trimmed by 4 bases and 4 bases, with 11 bases remaining between them. The CDR3 consists of 14 residues. For the CDR3, the DNA is TGTGCCAGCAGTGGCCAGGGCTACGGAAACACCATATATTTT. Amino acids: CASSGQGYGNTIYF.